Below, one T cell receptor (beta chain) is given with its context. The antigen remains undetermined. Using a J-beta primer mix together with a sample-barcoded 5' primer, a second PCR was run for roughly 7 to 12 cycles. TCRdb reanalysed the 5' RACE reads using MiXCR and keeps one entry per CDR3 protein. The top ten hold more than 6% of the sample, which has 1,300,000 or so distinct CDR3 sequences, around 59% seen once. This specimen belongs to a study of blood T cells in healthy people across ages. Study observations and caveats: Age brought a roughly linear fall in TCR beta diversity measured per million T cells.

The CDR3 consists of 15 residues. V was cut by 5 bases and J by 2 bases, with 15 bases left in between. CDR1 is SGHTA, CDR2 FQGNSA, per germline. The sequenced sample consisted of blood. The clonotype originates from a man between 18 and 29 years old in good health. The J gene is TRBJ1-2, the V gene TRBV7-2; D is perhaps TRBD1 (5 bases). The CDR3 is CASSTRDLTNYGYTF. Written as DNA, the CDR3 is TGTGCCAGCAGCACCCGGGACCTAACCAACTATGGCTACACCTTC.